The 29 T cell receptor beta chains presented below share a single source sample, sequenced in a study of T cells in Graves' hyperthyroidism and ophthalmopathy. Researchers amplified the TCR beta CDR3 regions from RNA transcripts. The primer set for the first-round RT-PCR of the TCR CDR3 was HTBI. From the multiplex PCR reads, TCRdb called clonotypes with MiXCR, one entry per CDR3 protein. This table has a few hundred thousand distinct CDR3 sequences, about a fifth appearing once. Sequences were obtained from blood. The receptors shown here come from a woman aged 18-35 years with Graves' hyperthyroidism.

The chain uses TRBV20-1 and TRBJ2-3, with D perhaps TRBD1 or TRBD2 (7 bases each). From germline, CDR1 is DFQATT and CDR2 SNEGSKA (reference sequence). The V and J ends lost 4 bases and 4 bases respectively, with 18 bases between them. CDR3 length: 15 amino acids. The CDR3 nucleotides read TGCAGTGCTACCTTCAGGGGGGGGGGAGCAGATACGCAGTATTTT. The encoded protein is CSATFRGGGADTQYF.

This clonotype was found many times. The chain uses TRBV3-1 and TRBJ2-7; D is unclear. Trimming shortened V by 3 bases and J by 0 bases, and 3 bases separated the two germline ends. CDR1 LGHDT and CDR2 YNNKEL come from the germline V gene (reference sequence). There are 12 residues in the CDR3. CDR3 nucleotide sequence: TGTGCCAGCAGCCAGTACTCCTACGAGCAGTACTTC. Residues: CASSQYSYEQYF.

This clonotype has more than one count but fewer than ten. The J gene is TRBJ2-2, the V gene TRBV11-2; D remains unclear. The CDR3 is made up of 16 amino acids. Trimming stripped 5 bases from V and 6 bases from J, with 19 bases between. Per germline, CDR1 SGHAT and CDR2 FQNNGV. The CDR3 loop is CASSGIFGSGAGELFF. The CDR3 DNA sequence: TGTGCCAGCAGCGGAATTTTCGGGTCAGGCGCCGGGGAGCTGTTTTTT.

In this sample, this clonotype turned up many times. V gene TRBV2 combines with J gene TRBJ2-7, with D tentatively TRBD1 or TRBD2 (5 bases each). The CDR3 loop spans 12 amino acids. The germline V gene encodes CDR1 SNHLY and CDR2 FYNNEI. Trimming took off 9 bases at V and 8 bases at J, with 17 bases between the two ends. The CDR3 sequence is CARGRDPWQQYF. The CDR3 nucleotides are TGTGCCAGGGGACGGGACCCTTGGCAGCAGTACTTC. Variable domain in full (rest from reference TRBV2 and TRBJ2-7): EPEVTQTPSHQVTQMGQEVILRCVPISNHLYFYWYRQILGQKVEFLVSFYNNEISEKSEIFDDQFSVERPDGSNFTLKIRSTKLEDSAMYFCARGRDPWQQYFGPGTRLTVT.

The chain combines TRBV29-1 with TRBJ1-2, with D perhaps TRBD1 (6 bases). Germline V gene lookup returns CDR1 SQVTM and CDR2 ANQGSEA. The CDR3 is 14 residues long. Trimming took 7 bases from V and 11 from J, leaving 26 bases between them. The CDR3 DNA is TGCAGCGCCCGAAACAGGGTAGGAGTGGGAGGTTACACCTTC. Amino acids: CSARNRVGVGGYTF.

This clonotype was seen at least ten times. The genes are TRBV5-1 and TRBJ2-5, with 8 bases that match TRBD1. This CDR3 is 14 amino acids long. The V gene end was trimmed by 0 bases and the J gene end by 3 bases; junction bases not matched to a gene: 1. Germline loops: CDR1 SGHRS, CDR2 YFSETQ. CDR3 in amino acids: CASSLGTGKETQYF. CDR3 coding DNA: TGCGCCAGCAGCTTGGGGACAGGGAAAGAGACCCAGTACTTC. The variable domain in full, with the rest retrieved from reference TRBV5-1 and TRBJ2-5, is KAGVTQTPRYLIKTRGQQVTLSCSPISGHRSVSWYQQTPGQGLQFLFEYFSETQRNKGNFPGRFSGRQFSNSRSEMNVSTLELGDSALYLCASSLGTGKETQYFGPGTRLLVL.

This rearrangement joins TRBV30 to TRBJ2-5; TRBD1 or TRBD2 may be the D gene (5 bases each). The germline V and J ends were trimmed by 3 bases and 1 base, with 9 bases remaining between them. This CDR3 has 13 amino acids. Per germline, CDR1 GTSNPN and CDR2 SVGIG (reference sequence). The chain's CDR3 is CAWRRDGQETQYF. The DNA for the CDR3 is TGTGCCTGGAGAAGGGACGGCCAAGAGACCCAGTACTTC.

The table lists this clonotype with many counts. CDR3 in DNA: TGTGCCAGCAGTATAAACCGCGCAGACGGGCAGGCTGACACTGAAGCTTTCTTT. Translation: CASSINRADGQADTEAFF. The chain carries TRBV27 and TRBJ1-1; no clear D. V lost 5 bases and J lost 3, with 25 bases in between. Germline V gene lookup returns CDR1 MNHEY and CDR2 SMNVEV (reference sequence). The CDR3 extends over 18 amino acids.

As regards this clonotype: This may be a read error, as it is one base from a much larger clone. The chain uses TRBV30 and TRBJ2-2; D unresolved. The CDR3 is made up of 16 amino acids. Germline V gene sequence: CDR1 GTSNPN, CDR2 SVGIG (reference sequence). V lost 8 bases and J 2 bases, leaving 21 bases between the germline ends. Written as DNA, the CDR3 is TGTGCCCGGAAGACCGTGACTGCTACTAACACCGGGGAGCTGTTTTTT. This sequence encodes CARKTVTATNTGELFF.

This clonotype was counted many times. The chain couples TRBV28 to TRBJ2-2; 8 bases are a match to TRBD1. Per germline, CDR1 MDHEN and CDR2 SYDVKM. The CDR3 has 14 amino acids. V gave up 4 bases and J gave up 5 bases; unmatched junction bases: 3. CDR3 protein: CASSWTGQTGELFF. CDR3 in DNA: TGTGCCAGCAGTTGGACAGGGCAAACCGGGGAGCTGTTTTTT. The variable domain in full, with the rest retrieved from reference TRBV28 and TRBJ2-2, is DVKVTQSSRYLVKRTGEKVFLECVQDMDHENMFWYRQDPGLGLRLIYFSYDVKMKEKGDIPEGYSVSREKKERFSLILESASTNQTSMYLCASSWTGQTGELFFGEGSRLTVL.

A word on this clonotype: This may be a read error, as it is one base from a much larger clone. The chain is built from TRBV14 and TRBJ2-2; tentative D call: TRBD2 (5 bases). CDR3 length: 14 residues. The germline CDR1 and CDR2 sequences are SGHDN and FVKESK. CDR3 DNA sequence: TGTGCCAGCAGCCAGGGGTGGAACACCGGGGAGCTGTGTTTT. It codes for CASSQGWNTGELCF.

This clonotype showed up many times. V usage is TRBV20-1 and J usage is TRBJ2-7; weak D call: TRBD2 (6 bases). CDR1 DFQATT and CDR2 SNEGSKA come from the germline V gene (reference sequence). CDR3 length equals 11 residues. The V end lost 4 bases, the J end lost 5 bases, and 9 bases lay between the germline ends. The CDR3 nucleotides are TGCAGTGCTATGGGGGGACACGAGCAGTACTTC. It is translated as CSAMGGHEQYF.

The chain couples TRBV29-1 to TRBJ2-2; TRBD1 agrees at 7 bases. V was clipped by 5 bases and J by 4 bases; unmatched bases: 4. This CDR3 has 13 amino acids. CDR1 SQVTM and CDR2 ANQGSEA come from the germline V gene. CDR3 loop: CSVKDRSTGELFF. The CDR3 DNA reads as TGCAGCGTTAAGGACAGGAGCACCGGGGAGCTGTTTTTT.

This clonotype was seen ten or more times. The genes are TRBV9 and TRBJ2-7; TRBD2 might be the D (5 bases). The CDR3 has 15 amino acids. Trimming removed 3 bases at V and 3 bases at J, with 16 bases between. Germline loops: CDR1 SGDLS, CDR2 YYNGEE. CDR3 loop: CASSEEPGTFYEQYF. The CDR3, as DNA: TGTGCCAGCAGCGAGGAGCCGGGAACTTTCTACGAGCAGTACTTC.

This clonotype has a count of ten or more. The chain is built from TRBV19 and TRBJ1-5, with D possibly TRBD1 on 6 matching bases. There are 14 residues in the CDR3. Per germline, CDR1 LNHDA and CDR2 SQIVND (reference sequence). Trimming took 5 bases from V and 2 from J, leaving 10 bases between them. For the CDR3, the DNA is TGTGCCAGTAGTTTGGACAGCCGCAATCAGCCCCAGCATTTT. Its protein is CASSLDSRNQPQHF. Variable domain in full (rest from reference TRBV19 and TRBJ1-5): DGGITQSPKYLFRKEGQNVTLSCEQNLNHDAMYWYRQDPGQGLRLIYYSQIVNDFQKGDIAEGYSVSREKKESFPLTVTSAQKNPTAFYLCASSLDSRNQPQHFGDGTRLSIL.

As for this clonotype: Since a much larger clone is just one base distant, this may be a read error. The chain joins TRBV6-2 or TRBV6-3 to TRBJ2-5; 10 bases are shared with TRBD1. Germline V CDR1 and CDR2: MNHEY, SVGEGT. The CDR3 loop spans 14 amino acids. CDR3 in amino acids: CVSSRDRGVETQYF. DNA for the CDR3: TGTGTCAGCAGCCGGGACAGGGGTGTTGAGACCCAGTACTTC.

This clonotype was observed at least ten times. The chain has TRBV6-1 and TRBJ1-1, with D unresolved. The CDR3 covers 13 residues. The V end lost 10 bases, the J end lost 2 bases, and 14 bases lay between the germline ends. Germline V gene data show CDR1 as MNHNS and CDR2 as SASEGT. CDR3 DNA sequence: TGTGCCACCAGGCGCGGACCCAACACTGAAGCTTTCTTT. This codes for CATRRGPNTEAFF.

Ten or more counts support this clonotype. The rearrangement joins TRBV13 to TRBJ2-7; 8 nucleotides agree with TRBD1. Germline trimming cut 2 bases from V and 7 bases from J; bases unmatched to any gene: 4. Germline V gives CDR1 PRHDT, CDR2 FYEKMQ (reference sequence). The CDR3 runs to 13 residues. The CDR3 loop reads CASSLSGGGEQYF. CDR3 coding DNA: TGTGCCAGCAGCTTATCAGGGGGCGGAGAGCAGTACTTC.

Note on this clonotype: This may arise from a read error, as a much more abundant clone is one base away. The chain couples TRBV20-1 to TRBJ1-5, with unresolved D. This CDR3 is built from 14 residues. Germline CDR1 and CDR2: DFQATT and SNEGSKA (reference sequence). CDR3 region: CSAVRGNSNLPQHF. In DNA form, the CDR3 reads TGCAGTGCGGTCCGGGGAAATAGCAATCTGCCCCAGCATTTT.

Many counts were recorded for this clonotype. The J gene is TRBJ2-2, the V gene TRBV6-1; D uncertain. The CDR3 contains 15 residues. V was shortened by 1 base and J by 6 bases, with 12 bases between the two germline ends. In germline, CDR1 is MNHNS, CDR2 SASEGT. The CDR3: CASSEVPGEAGELFF. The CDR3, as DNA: TGTGCCAGCAGTGAAGTCCCGGGTGAGGCCGGGGAGCTGTTTTTT.

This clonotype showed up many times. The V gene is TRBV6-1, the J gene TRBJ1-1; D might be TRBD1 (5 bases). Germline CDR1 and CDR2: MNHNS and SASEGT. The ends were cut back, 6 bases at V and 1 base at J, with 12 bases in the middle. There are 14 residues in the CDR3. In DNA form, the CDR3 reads TGTGCCAGCAGACCCGACAGCTGGAACACTGAAGCTTTCTTT. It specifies CASRPDSWNTEAFF.

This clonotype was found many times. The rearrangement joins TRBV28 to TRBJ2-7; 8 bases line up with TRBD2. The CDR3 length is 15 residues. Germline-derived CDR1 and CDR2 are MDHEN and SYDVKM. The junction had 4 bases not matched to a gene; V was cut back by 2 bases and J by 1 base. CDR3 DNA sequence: TGTGCCAGCAGTTTACCCGCGGGGGGATCCTACGAGCAGTACTTC. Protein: CASSLPAGGSYEQYF.

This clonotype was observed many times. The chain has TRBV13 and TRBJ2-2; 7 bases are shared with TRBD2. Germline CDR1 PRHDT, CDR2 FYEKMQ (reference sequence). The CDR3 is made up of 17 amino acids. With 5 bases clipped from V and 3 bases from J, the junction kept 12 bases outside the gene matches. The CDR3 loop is CASSRRSASGYTGELFF. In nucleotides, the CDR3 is TGTGCCAGCAGCCGAAGATCGGCTAGCGGATACACCGGGGAGCTGTTTTTT.

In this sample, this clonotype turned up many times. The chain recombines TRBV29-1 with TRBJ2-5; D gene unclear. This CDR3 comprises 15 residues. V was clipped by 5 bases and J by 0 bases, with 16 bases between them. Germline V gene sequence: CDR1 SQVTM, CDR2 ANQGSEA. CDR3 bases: TGCAGCGTTTTCGGGTCCTGGGCGCACCAAGAGACCCAGTACTTC. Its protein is CSVFGSWAHQETQYF.

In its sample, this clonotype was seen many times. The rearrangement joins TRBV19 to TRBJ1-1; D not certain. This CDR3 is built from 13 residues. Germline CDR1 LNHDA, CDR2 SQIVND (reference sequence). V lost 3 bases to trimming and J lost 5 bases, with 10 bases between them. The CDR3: CASSIRPGTEAFF. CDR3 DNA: TGTGCCAGTAGTATTCGGCCTGGGACTGAAGCTTTCTTT.

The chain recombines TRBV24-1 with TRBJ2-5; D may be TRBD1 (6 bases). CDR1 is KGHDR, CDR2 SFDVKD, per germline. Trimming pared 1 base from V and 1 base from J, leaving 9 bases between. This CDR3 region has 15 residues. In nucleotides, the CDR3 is TGTGCCACCAGTGATTTTGGACAGTCCCAAGAGACCCAGTACTTC. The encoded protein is CATSDFGQSQETQYF.

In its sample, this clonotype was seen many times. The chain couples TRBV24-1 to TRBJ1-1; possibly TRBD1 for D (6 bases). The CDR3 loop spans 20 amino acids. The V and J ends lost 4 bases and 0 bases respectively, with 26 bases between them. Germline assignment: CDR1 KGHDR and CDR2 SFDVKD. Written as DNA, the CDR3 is TGTGCCACCAGTGACCTTAGCCCCGGGGACACGAAATGCATGAACACTGAAGCTTTCTTT. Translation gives CATSDLSPGDTKCMNTEAFF.

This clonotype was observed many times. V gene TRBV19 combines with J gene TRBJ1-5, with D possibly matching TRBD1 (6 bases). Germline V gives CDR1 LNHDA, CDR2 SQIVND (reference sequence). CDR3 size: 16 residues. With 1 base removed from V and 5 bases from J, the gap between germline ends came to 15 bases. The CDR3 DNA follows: TGTGCCAGTAGTATAGGTGTCGGGACAAGTTATCAGCCCCAGCATTTT. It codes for CASSIGVGTSYQPQHF.

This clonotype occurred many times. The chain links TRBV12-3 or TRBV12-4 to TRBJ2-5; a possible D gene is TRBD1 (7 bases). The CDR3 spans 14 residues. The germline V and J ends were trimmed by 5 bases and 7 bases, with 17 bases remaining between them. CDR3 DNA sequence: TGTGCCAGCAGTCGACTGCGGCAGGGGGGGACCCAGTACTTC. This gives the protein CASSRLRQGGTQYF.